The 13 T cell receptor beta chains presented below share a single source sample, sequenced in a study of immune evolution from preneoplasia to lung adenocarcinoma. Repertoires were generated with immunoSEQ multiplex PCR, while TCRdb's copy carries only in-frame clones and drops some. The sample holds tens of thousands of clones, under 85% seen once. What was sequenced was FFPE invasive lung adenocarcinoma tissue. All receptors come from a person aged 55 to 70 with lung adenocarcinoma.

This chain uses TRBV9 with TRBJ2-1, with TRBD2 identical over 7 bases. The CDR3 spans 15 residues. CDR1 is SGDLS, CDR2 YYNGEE, per germline. Germline trimming cut 0 bases from V and 9 bases from J; bases unmatched to any gene: 9. Here the CDR3 reads CASSVAGGSGGEQFF. The CDR3 nucleotides read TGTGCCAGCAGCGTAGCTGGCGGGAGCGGCGGTGAGCAGTTCTTC.

Written as DNA, the CDR3 is TGTGCCAGCAGCGCTGGGGACGGAAACTATGGCTACACCTTC. Protein: CASSAGDGNYGYTF. The chain couples TRBV5-4 to TRBJ1-2; TRBD1 might be the D (5 bases). V dropped 4 bases and J dropped 2 bases, with 12 bases sitting between them. CDR3 size: 14 residues. Germline assignment: CDR1 SGHNT and CDR2 YYREEE (reference sequence).

The V gene is TRBV28, the J gene TRBJ1-5; TRBD1 matches at 7 bases. V dropped 8 bases and J dropped 3; count of bases not matched to a gene: 4. There are 13 residues in the CDR3. The germline V gene encodes CDR1 MDHEN and CDR2 SYDVKM. CDR3 protein: CASGTAYNQPQHF. The CDR3 DNA reads as TGTGCCAGCGGGACAGCCTACAATCAGCCCCAGCATTTT.

The V gene is TRBV5-6, the J gene TRBJ2-2, with TRBD1 identical over 9 bases. CDR3 length: 16 residues. CDR1 and CDR2 (germline): SGHDT, YYEEEE. J was trimmed by 0 bases and V by 4 bases; bases with no gene match: 4. The CDR3 region has the DNA TGTGCCAGCAGCCGGGACAGGGCTCCGAACACCGGGGAGCTGTTTTTT. This translates into CASSRDRAPNTGELFF.

The V and J genes are TRBV19 and TRBJ2-2; 7 positions agree with TRBD1. The CDR3 totals 14 residues. Germline V gives CDR1 LNHDA, CDR2 SQIVND (reference sequence). After removal of 10 bases from V and 1 base from J, the junction contained 6 bases not matched to a gene. CDR3 in amino acids: CATRTGRNTGELFF. DNA for the CDR3: TGTGCCACTCGGACAGGCCGGAACACCGGGGAGCTGTTTTTT.

The chain has TRBV27 and TRBJ1-1; 8 bases line up with TRBD1. The CDR3 is 15 amino acids. Germline CDR1 is MNHEY and CDR2 is SMNVEV (reference sequence). J gave up 5 bases and V 5 bases, and 10 bases lay outside the gene matches. The CDR3 loop is CASSDQQGGGTEAFF. CDR3 bases: TGTGCCAGCAGTGACCAACAGGGGGGAGGTACTGAAGCTTTCTTT.

The chain has TRBV5-1 and TRBJ1-1; D is ambiguous. V lost 0 bases, J lost 1 base, and 10 bases lay in between. Looked up from germline, CDR1 is SGHRS and CDR2 is YFSETQ. This CDR3 region has 15 residues. CDR3 residues: CASSLGAAPNTEAFF. In nucleotides, the CDR3 is TGCGCCAGCAGCTTGGGGGCAGCCCCGAACACTGAAGCTTTCTTT.

The chain employs TRBV15 and TRBJ1-5; 8 bases are a match to TRBD1. The CDR3 runs to 18 residues. Germline values: CDR1 LNHNV, CDR2 YYDKDF (reference sequence). V dropped 1 base and J dropped 6; count of bases not matched to a gene: 14. The CDR3 bases are TGTGCCACCAGCAGAGTCCAAAAGAGACAGGGGACGGTTCAGCCCCAGCATTTT. Amino acids: CATSRVQKRQGTVQPQHF.

The genes are TRBV19 and TRBJ2-1, with D possibly matching TRBD1 (6 bases). With 4 bases removed from V and 5 bases from J, the gap between germline ends came to 12 bases. Germline V gene sequence: CDR1 LNHDA, CDR2 SQIVND (reference sequence). CDR3 size: 14 residues. The CDR3, as DNA: TGTGCCAGTAGTAGATCAGGACAGCACAATGAGCAGTTCTTC. Residues: CASSRSGQHNEQFF.

The J gene is TRBJ2-7, the V gene TRBV7-9; possible D gene TRBD2, 6 bases. Germline CDR1 SEHNR, CDR2 FQNEAQ (reference sequence). Trimming took off 10 bases at V and 0 bases at J, with 13 bases between the two ends. The CDR3 runs 13 residues. CDR3 protein: CATMGGNSYEQYF. CDR3 nucleotide sequence: TGTGCCACCATGGGAGGTAACTCCTACGAGCAGTACTTC.

CDR3 amino acids: CASSLQGNQETQYF. The DNA of the CDR3 is TGCGCCAGCAGCTTGCAGGGGAACCAAGAGACCCAGTACTTC. The chain couples TRBV5-1 to TRBJ2-5; the D gene is possibly TRBD1 (6 bases). The CDR3 is 14 residues long. V dropped 1 base and J dropped 0 bases, with 7 bases sitting between them. Looked up from germline, CDR1 is SGHRS and CDR2 is YFSETQ.

This chain uses TRBV11-2 with TRBJ1-4; D is undetermined. Trimming removed 5 bases from V and 12 bases from J, with 16 bases in between. This CDR3 has 13 amino acids. CDR1 and CDR2 from the germline V gene are SGHAT and FQNNGV. This CDR3 reads CASSPRRGLELFF. DNA for the CDR3: TGTGCCAGCAGCCCTCGCCGCGGCCTAGAACTGTTTTTT.

The chain couples TRBV27 to TRBJ2-3; a weak D match, TRBD2 (5 bases). The CDR3 extends over 16 amino acids. V lost 3 bases and J 2 bases, leaving 15 bases between the germline ends. Looked up from germline, CDR1 is MNHEY and CDR2 is SMNVEV (reference sequence). This CDR3 is CASSFSGVVHTDTQYF. DNA for the CDR3: TGTGCCAGCAGTTTTTCCGGGGTGGTGCACACAGATACGCAGTATTTT.